The next 17 T cell receptor beta chains were all read from a single sample in a study of blood T cell repertoires in COVID-19. Sequenced by immunoSEQ multiplex PCR; TCRdb stores in-frame clones only, minus some. The data hold about 130,000 clones, with about 87% observed a single time. Sequenced material: peripheral blood. These receptors originate from a woman in her fifties or sixties with acute or convalescent COVID-19.

This clone occurred once. The V gene is TRBV28, the J gene TRBJ1-2; D unclear. Germline CDR1 MDHEN, CDR2 SYDVKM. The CDR3 spans 13 residues. V gave up 2 bases and J gave up 8 bases, with 12 bases separating them. CDR3: CASSLRVRGGYTF. CDR3 nucleotide sequence: TGTGCCAGCAGTTTAAGGGTGCGGGGAGGCTACACCTTC.

The CDR3 reads CASTSQQGGSPLHF. The CDR3 DNA reads TGTGCCAGCACCTCCCAACAGGGCGGCTCACCCCTCCACTTT. J is TRBJ1-6 and V is TRBV11-2; a weak D match, TRBD1 (6 bases). V was cut by 7 bases and J by 10 bases, with 17 bases left in between. The CDR3 loop spans 14 amino acids. The germline CDR1 and CDR2 sequences are SGHAT and FQNNGV.

This chain joins TRBV7-2 and TRBJ1-1, with D unclear. Deletions cut 1 base from V and 4 bases from J, with 13 bases between. The V gene's germline CDR1 is SGHTA and CDR2 FQGNSA. The CDR3 is 15 amino acids. CDR3 residues: CASSLGPALGTEAFF. DNA of the CDR3: TGTGCCAGCAGCTTAGGCCCCGCGCTTGGCACTGAAGCTTTCTTT. The complete variable domain, with remaining parts taken from reference TRBV7-2 and TRBJ1-1, reads GAGVSQSPSNKVTEKGKDVELRCDPISGHTALYWYRQSLGQGLEFLIYFQGNSAPDKSGLPSDRFSAERTGGSVSTLTIQRTQQEDSAVYLCASSLGPALGTEAFFGQGTRLTVV.

This clone was detected only once. The chain combines TRBV19 with TRBJ2-1, with TRBD2 matching 8 bases. The V segment lost 1 base and the J segment 2 bases; nucleotides outside the gene matches: 10. CDR1 and CDR2 (germline): LNHDA, SQIVND (reference sequence). The CDR3 covers 18 residues. CDR3 sequence (DNA): TGTGCCAGTAGTATAGCCACTCTAGCGGGTTCTGCCTACAATGAGCAGTTCTTC. This gives the protein CASSIATLAGSAYNEQFF.

By share, this clone ranks as medium-sized. CDR3 sequence: CASSWGARPGGEQFF. The CDR3 DNA is TGCGCCAGCAGCTGGGGTGCGCGGCCAGGGGGTGAGCAGTTCTTC. V gene TRBV5-1 combines with J gene TRBJ2-1; 7 bases agree with TRBD1. Germline V CDR1 and CDR2: SGHRS, YFSETQ. The V gene end was trimmed by 3 bases and the J gene end by 9 bases; junction bases not matched to a gene: 12. The CDR3 loop spans 15 amino acids.

The chain links TRBV6-5 to TRBJ1-1; 8 bases agree with TRBD1. Germline V gene lookup returns CDR1 MNHEY and CDR2 SVGAGI. The CDR3 is 13 residues long. Trimming took 6 bases from V and 10 from J; bases not matched to a gene: 10. The CDR3 here is CASRRDRLDVAFF. CDR3 in DNA: TGTGCCAGCAGAAGGGACAGGTTAGATGTAGCTTTCTTT.

The J gene is TRBJ1-4, the V gene TRBV9; maybe TRBD1 (6 bases). The V and J ends lost 2 bases and 0 bases respectively, with 8 bases between them. The germline gives CDR1 SGDLS, CDR2 YYNGEE. The CDR3 consists of 15 residues. The CDR3 loop is CASSVAGATNEKLFF. Written as DNA, the CDR3 is TGTGCCAGCAGCGTTGCAGGGGCAACTAATGAAAAACTGTTTTTT.

V is TRBV9 and J is TRBJ1-2; 7 positions match TRBD1. The CDR3 has 14 amino acids. Germline V gene data show CDR1 as SGDLS and CDR2 as YYNGEE. V trimming: 6 bases; J trimming: 5 bases; junction bases outside the gene matches: 10. The CDR3 loop reads CASTPTGAVYGYTF. CDR3 nucleotides: TGTGCCAGCACTCCTACAGGGGCCGTATATGGCTACACCTTC.

J is TRBJ2-3 and V is TRBV7-9; 7 nucleotides align to TRBD2. The CDR3 sequence is 14 residues long. The V gene's germline CDR1 is SEHNR and CDR2 FQNEAQ (reference sequence). Trimming at V came to 2 bases and at J to 3 bases, leaving 2 bases not matched to a gene. The DNA for the CDR3 is TGTGCCAGCAGCTTACCCGGGAGGACAGATACGCAGTATTTT. Residues: CASSLPGRTDTQYF.

The chain joins TRBV29-1 to TRBJ2-1; 11 bases match TRBD2. The CDR3 runs to 15 residues. Germline V CDR1 and CDR2: SQVTM, ANQGSEA. J gave up 3 bases and V 3 bases, and 4 bases lay outside the gene matches. The CDR3 protein is CSVDSGRGFYNEQFF. CDR3 nucleotides: TGCAGCGTTGATAGCGGGAGGGGGTTCTACAATGAGCAGTTCTTC.

The chain employs TRBV2 and TRBJ1-2; D remains ambiguous. Germline V lookup: CDR1 SNHLY, CDR2 FYNNEI. This CDR3 contains 13 residues. Trimming removed 6 bases at V and 2 bases at J, with 10 bases between. The CDR3 region is CASRITVNYGYTF. The DNA for the CDR3 is TGTGCCAGCAGAATAACAGTGAACTATGGCTACACCTTC.

The chain employs TRBV11-2 and TRBJ1-5, with D perhaps TRBD1 (5 bases). This CDR3 is built from 15 residues. Germline lookup yields CDR1 SGHAT and CDR2 FQNNGV. V gave up 5 bases and J gave up 4 bases, with 15 bases separating them. CDR3 region: CASSARQNINQPQHF. CDR3 sequence (DNA): TGTGCCAGCAGCGCTCGACAGAACATAAATCAGCCCCAGCATTTT. Drawing the rest from reference TRBV11-2 and TRBJ1-5, the complete variable domain is EAGVAQSPRYKIIEKRQSVAFWCNPISGHATLYWYQQILGQGPKLLIQFQNNGVVDDSQLPKDRFSAERLKGVDSTLKIQPAKLEDSAVYLCASSARQNINQPQHFGDGTRLSIL.

Only a few counts were recorded for this clone. Within the sample, other DNA sequences also encode this same CDR3. V and J are TRBV19 and TRBJ1-5; D is perhaps TRBD1 (5 bases). This CDR3 contains 14 residues. V was pared by 7 bases and J by 0 bases, with 10 bases between. Germline CDR1 is LNHDA and CDR2 is SQIVND (reference sequence). DNA for the CDR3: TGTGCCAGTAATCAGGGCCTTAGCAATCAGCCCCAGCATTTT. Translated: CASNQGLSNQPQHF.

Here the CDR3 DNA reads TGTGCCAGCTCACCTCTGGGGGGACAGGCAAACACTGAAGCTTTCTTT. Amino acids: CASSPLGGQANTEAFF. The V gene is TRBV18, the J gene TRBJ1-1, with 8 bases that match TRBD1. The V and J ends lost 3 bases and 2 bases, in that order; junction bases with no gene match: 8. There are 16 residues in the CDR3. Per germline, CDR1 KGHSH and CDR2 LQKENI.

This chain joins TRBV6-1 and TRBJ2-4; D perhaps matches TRBD2 (6 bases). The germline V gene encodes CDR1 MNHNS and CDR2 SASEGT. The CDR3 covers 15 residues. V was shortened by 2 bases and J by 7 bases, with 15 bases between the two germline ends. The CDR3 sequence is CASSELGGSVNIQYF. CDR3 nucleotide sequence: TGTGCCAGCAGTGAATTGGGGGGTTCGGTGAACATTCAGTACTTC.

The chain combines TRBV2 with TRBJ1-5; TRBD1 might be the D (6 bases). This CDR3 spans 15 amino acids. Germline-derived CDR1 and CDR2 are SNHLY and FYNNEI. V lost 11 bases, J lost 3 bases, and 20 bases lay in between. The CDR3 coding sequence is TGTGCCTCCCGACTGCTACAGGGTGTCAATCAGCCCCAGCATTTT. Residues: CASRLLQGVNQPQHF.

This clone was seen only once. The V gene is TRBV5-1, the J gene TRBJ1-3, with D unresolved. This CDR3 has 14 residues. Germline lookup yields CDR1 SGHRS and CDR2 YFSETQ. Trimming stripped 2 bases from V and 0 bases from J, with 6 bases between. The CDR3 DNA is TGCGCCAGCAGCTTATACGGCTCTGGAAACACCATATATTTT. Translated, it gives CASSLYGSGNTIYF. Drawing the rest from reference TRBV5-1 and TRBJ1-3, the complete variable domain is KAGVTQTPRYLIKTRGQQVTLSCSPISGHRSVSWYQQTPGQGLQFLFEYFSETQRNKGNFPGRFSGRQFSNSRSEMNVSTLELGDSALYLCASSLYGSGNTIYFGEGSWLTVV.